This T cell receptor (beta chain) was obtained from a study of identifying expanded T cells in peripheral blood. Study outcomes and limitations: Over around two and four weeks, about 17 and 20 clones changed, versus approximately 1.2 between replicates. Clone count variance between roughly 2-week samples rose with total template count.

Repertoires were generated with immunoSEQ multiplex PCR, while TCRdb's copy carries only in-frame clones and drops some. The sample shows 100,000 to 150,000 clones, 84% of them seen only once. CDR3 length equals 14 residues. The V end was cut by 0 bases, the J end by 5 bases, with 10 bases between. Germline lookup yields CDR1 MNHEY and CDR2 SVGAGI. Concerning this clone itself: Its antigen is not known.

The V and J genes are TRBV6-5 and TRBJ1-1; D ambiguous. This sequence was found in a person aged 18 to 70 in good health. Sequencing was done on a sample of blood. CDR3 residues: CASSYSKVGTEAFF. The DNA for the CDR3 is TGTGCCAGCAGTTACTCGAAAGTGGGGACTGAAGCTTTCTTT.